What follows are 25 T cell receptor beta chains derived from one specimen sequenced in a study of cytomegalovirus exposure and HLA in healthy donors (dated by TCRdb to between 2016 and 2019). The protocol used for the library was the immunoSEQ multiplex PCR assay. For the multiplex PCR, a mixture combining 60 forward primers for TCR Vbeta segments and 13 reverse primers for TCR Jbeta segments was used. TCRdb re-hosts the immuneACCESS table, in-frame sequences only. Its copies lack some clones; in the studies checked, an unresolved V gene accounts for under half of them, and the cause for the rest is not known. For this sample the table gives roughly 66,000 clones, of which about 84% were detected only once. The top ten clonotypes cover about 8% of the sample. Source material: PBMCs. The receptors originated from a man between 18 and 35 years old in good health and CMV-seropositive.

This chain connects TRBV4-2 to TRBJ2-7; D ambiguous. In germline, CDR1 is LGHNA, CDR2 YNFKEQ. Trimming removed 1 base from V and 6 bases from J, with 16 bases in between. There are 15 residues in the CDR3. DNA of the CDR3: TGTGCCAGCAGCCAAGTCGCAACCTCTGCGAGCGAGCAGTACTTC. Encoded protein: CASSQVATSASEQYF.

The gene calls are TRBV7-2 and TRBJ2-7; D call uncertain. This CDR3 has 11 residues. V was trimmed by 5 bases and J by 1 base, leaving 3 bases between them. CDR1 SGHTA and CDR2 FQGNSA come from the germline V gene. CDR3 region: CASSHSYEQYF. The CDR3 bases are TGTGCCAGCAGCCATTCCTACGAGCAGTACTTC. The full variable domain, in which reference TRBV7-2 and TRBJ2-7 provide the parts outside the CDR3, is GAGVSQSPSNKVTEKGKDVELRCDPISGHTALYWYRQSLGQGLEFLIYFQGNSAPDKSGLPSDRFSAERTGGSVSTLTIQRTQQEDSAVYLCASSHSYEQYFGPGTRLTVT.

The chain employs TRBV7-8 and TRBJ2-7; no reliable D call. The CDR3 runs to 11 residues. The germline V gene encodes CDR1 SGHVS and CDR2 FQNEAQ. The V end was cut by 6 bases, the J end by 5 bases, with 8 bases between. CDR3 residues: CASSNNDEQYF. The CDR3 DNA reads TGTGCCAGCAGTAACAACGACGAGCAGTACTTC.

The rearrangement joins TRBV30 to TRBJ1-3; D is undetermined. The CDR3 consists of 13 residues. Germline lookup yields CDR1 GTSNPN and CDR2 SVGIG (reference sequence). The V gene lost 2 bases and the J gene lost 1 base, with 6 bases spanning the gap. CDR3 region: CAWSQISGNTIYF. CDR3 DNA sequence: TGTGCCTGGAGTCAGATTTCTGGAAACACCATATATTTT.

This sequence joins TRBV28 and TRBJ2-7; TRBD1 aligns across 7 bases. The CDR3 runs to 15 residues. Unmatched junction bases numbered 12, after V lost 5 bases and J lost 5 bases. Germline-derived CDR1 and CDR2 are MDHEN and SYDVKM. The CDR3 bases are TGTGCCAGCAGTCCCGGGACAGCTACGTCCCACGAGCAGTACTTC. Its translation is CASSPGTATSHEQYF.

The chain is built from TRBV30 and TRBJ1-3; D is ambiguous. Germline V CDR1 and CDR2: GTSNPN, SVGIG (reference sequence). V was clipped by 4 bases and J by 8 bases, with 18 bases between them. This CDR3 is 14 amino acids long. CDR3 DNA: TGTGCCTGGACCCCTCTTCCGGCCCGGGACACCATATATTTT. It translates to CAWTPLPARDTIYF.

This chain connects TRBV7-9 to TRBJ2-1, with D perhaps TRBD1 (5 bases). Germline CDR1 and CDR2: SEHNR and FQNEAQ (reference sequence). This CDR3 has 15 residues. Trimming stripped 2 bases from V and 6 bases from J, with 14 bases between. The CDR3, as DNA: TGTGCCAGCAGCTTATTCAGGGATCGCAGCAATGAGCAGTTCTTC. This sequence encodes CASSLFRDRSNEQFF.

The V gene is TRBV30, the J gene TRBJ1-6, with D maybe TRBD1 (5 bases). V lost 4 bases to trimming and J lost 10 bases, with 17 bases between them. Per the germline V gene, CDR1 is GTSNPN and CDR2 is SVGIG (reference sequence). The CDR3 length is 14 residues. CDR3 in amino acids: CAWTSGGKGSPLHF. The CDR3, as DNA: TGTGCCTGGACCTCGGGGGGAAAGGGGTCACCCCTCCACTTT.

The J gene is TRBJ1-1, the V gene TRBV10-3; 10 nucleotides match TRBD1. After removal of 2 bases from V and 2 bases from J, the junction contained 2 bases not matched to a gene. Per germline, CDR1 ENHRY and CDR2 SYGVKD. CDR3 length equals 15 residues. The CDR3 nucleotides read TGTGCCATCAGTGAGCCGACAGGGGGCAACACTGAAGCTTTCTTT. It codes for CAISEPTGGNTEAFF.

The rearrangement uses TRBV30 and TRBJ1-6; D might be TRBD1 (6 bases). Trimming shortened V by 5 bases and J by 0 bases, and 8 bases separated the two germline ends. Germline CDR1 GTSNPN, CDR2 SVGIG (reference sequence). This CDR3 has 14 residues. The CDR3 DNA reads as TGTGCCTGGGGGACAAGCTCCTATAATTCACCCCTCCACTTT. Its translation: CAWGTSSYNSPLHF. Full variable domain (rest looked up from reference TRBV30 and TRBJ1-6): SQTIHQWPATLVQPVGSPLSLECTVEGTSNPNLYWYRQAAGRGLQLLFYSVGIGQISSEVPQNLSASRPQDRQFILSSKKLLLSDSGFYLCAWGTSSYNSPLHFGNGTRLTVT.

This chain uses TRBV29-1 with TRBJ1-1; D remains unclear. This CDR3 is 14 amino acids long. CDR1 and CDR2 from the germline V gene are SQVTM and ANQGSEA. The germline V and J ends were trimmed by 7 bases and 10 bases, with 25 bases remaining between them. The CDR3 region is CSGGPVKRRPGAFF. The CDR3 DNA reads TGCAGCGGTGGTCCGGTGAAAAGGAGACCGGGAGCTTTCTTT.

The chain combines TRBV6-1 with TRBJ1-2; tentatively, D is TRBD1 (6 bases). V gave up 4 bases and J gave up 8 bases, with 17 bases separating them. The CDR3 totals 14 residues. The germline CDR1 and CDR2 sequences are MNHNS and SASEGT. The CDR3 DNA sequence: TGTGCCAGCAGTGGCTGGGACAAAGGAGGAGGCTACACCTTC. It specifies CASSGWDKGGGYTF.

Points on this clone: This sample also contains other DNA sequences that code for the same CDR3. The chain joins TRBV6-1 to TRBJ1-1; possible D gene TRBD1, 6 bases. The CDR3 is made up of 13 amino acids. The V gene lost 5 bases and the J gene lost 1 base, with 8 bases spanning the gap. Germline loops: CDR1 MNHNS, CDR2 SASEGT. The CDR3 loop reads CASSTTGNTEAFF. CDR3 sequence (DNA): TGTGCCAGCAGTACGACAGGGAACACTGAAGCTTTCTTT.

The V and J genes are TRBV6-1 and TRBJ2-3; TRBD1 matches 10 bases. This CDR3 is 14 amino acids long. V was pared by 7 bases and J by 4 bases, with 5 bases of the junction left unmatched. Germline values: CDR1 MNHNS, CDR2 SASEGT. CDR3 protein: CASISGQGADTQYF. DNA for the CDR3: TGTGCCAGCATTTCAGGACAGGGGGCAGATACGCAGTATTTT.

CDR3 residues: CASSPLDRVGQPQHF. The CDR3 nucleotides are TGCGCCAGCAGCCCACTCGACAGGGTAGGTCAGCCCCAGCATTTT. The genes are TRBV4-1 and TRBJ1-5; 7 bases are shared with TRBD1. Germline CDR1 and CDR2: MGHRA and YSYEKL. The CDR3 extends over 15 amino acids. The trim removed 4 bases at V and 6 bases at J, leaving 9 bases unmatched.

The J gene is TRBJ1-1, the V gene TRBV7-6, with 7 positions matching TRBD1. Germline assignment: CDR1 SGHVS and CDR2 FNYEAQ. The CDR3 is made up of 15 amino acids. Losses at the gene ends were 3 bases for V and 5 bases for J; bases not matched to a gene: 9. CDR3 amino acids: CASSLGRTGSTEAFF. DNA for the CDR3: TGTGCCAGCAGCTTGGGACGGACAGGTAGTACTGAAGCTTTCTTT.

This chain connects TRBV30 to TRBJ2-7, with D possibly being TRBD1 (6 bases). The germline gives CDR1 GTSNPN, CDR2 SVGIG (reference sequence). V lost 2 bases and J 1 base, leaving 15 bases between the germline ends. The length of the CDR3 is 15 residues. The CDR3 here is CAWSKPSRGSYEQYF. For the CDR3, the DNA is TGTGCCTGGAGTAAGCCGTCCAGGGGATCCTACGAGCAGTACTTC.

DNA for the CDR3: TGTGCCAGCAGCCGGGACAGAGATCAGCCCCAGCATTTT. Translation: CASSRDRDQPQHF. The chain has TRBV7-3 and TRBJ1-5; TRBD1 matches at 7 bases. With V trimmed by 5 bases and J by 5 bases, 3 bases remained unmatched. This CDR3 has 13 amino acids. The V gene's germline CDR1 is SGHTA and CDR2 FQGTGA.

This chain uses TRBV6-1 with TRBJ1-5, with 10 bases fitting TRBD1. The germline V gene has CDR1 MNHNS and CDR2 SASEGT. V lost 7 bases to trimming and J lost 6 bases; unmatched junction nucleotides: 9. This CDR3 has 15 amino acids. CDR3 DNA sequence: TGTGCCAGCAATGGGGACAGGGGATGGCCTCAGCCCCAGCATTTT. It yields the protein CASNGDRGWPQPQHF.

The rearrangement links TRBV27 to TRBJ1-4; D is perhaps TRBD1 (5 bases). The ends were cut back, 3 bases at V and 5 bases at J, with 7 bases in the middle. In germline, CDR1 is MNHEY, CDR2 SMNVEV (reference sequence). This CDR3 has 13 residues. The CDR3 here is CASSLRQNEKLFF. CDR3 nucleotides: TGTGCCAGCAGTTTGCGACAGAATGAAAAACTGTTTTTT.

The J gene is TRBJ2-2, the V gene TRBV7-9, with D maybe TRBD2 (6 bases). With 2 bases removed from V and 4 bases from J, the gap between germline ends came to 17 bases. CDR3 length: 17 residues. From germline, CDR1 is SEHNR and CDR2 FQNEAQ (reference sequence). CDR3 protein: CASSLRAPHGGTGELFF. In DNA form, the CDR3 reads TGTGCCAGCAGCTTAAGGGCCCCCCACGGGGGCACCGGGGAGCTGTTTTTT.

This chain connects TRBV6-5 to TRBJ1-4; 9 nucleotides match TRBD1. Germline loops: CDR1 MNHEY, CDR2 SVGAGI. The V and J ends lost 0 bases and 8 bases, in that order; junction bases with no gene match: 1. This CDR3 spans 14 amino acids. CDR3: CASSYSGQGEKLFF. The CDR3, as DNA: TGTGCCAGCAGTTACTCGGGACAGGGAGAAAAACTGTTTTTT.

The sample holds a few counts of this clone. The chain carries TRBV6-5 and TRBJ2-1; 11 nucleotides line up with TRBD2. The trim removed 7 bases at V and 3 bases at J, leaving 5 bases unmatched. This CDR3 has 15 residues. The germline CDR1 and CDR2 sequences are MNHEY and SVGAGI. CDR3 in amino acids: CASTVAGGNYNEQFF. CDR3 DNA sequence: TGTGCCAGCACCGTAGCGGGAGGGAACTACAATGAGCAGTTCTTC.

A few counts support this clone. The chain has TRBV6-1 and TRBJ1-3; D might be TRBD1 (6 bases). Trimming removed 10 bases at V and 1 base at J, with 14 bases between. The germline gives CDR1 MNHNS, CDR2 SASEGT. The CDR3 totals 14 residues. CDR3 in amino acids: CAIRQESSGNTIYF. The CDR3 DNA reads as TGTGCCATCCGACAGGAATCTTCTGGAAACACCATATATTTT.

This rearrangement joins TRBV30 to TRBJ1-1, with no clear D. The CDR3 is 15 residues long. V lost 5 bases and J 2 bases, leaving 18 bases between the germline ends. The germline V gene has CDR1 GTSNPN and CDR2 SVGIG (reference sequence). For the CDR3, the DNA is TGTGCCTGGGACCTTAGAGGTATTCCTAACACTGAAGCTTTCTTT. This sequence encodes CAWDLRGIPNTEAFF.